The clone carrying this T cell receptor beta chain was found many times. The antigen is not known. The record originates from a study of T cells in Graves' hyperthyroidism and ophthalmopathy. Findings of the study overall: Model output signaled ophthalmopathy a median approximately six months ahead of onset.

PBMCs came from 10 ml fresh peripheral blood. Germline V gives CDR1 SGDLS, CDR2 YYNGEE. The CDR3 is 15 residues long. V lost 0 bases and J 2 bases, leaving 8 bases between the germline ends. Authors of the study amplified TCR beta CDR3 regions from RNA transcripts. The study used the HTBI primer set for a first-round RT-PCR of the TCR CDR3. In TCRdb, the multiplex PCR reads were re-called with MiXCR into one record per CDR3 protein. Found here are almost 600,000 distinct CDR3 sequences, approximately 13% of them singletons; the top ten hold more than 5%. This chain uses TRBV9 with TRBJ1-4, with D hard to call. This TCR was sampled from a woman aged 25 to 45 with Graves' hyperthyroidism that later progressed to Graves' ophthalmopathy. Sequencing was performed on blood. The CDR3 DNA reads as TGTGCCAGCAGCGTAGCCCCGGGGACTAATGAAAAACTGTTTTTT. Its translation is CASSVAPGTNEKLFF.